Listed here are 18 T cell receptor beta chains from one sample, sequenced in a study of shared clonotypes between healthy human individuals. It was CD45RO-negative cells, positively selected for CCR7, that made up naive CD8 cells, with terminally differentiated effector memory CD45RA+ cells excluded. Method: immunoSEQ multiplex PCR; TCRdb's copy keeps in-frame clones and lacks some. The table records some 2,000,000 clones, about 95% of them present only once. Sequencing was done on a sample of naive CD8+ T cells sorted from blood. The receptor set was obtained from a man aged 18 to 29 in good health.

The chain joins TRBV9 to TRBJ1-1; D may be TRBD1 (5 bases). V lost 0 bases and J 3 bases, leaving 12 bases between the germline ends. Per germline, CDR1 SGDLS and CDR2 YYNGEE. The CDR3 is 15 amino acids. The CDR3 loop reads CASSVEGRVDTEAFF. Here the CDR3 DNA reads TGTGCCAGCAGCGTAGAGGGCAGGGTGGACACTGAAGCTTTCTTT.

This chain uses TRBV5-6 with TRBJ1-1; no clear D. This CDR3 has 14 residues. Germline lookup yields CDR1 SGHDT and CDR2 YYEEEE. V was shortened by 0 bases and J by 0 bases, with 6 bases between the two germline ends. The CDR3: CASSLVWLNTEAFF. The CDR3 DNA follows: TGTGCCAGCAGCTTGGTCTGGTTGAACACTGAAGCTTTCTTT.

V gene TRBV19 combines with J gene TRBJ2-5; D is undetermined. The CDR3 is made up of 15 amino acids. Germline V lookup: CDR1 LNHDA, CDR2 SQIVND (reference sequence). Trimming stripped 7 bases from V and 5 bases from J, with 20 bases between. The CDR3, as DNA: TGTGCCAGTACCCATTCTAGTGGATCACAGGAGACCCAGTACTTC. It codes for CASTHSSGSQETQYF.

This clone has a single count. The chain couples TRBV19 to TRBJ2-3, with D possibly TRBD1 on 6 matching bases. Trimming took off 1 base at V and 3 bases at J, with 11 bases between the two ends. This CDR3 contains 15 residues. Germline V gives CDR1 LNHDA, CDR2 SQIVND (reference sequence). The CDR3 region has the DNA TGTGCCAGTAGTATAGGGGCAGGGGTGACAGATACGCAGTATTTT. The encoded protein is CASSIGAGVTDTQYF.

With regard to this clone: The sample has other DNA sequences that encode this CDR3 too. The rearrangement uses TRBV27 and TRBJ1-5, with D unclear. This CDR3 has 14 residues. The V gene's germline CDR1 is MNHEY and CDR2 SMNVEV (reference sequence). V lost 2 bases and J 6 bases, leaving 11 bases between the germline ends. The CDR3: CASSLLGSSQPQHF. The CDR3 bases are TGTGCCAGCAGTTTACTCGGTTCGAGTCAGCCCCAGCATTTT.

The genes are TRBV9 and TRBJ1-1; weak D call: TRBD1 (5 bases). Between the trimmed V and J ends, which lost 4 bases and 1 base, there was a span of 17 bases. Germline V CDR1 and CDR2: SGDLS, YYNGEE. This CDR3 region has 16 residues. The CDR3 nucleotides are TGTGCCAGCAGCAACCCGGGGGGGATTACGAACACTGAAGCTTTCTTT. It codes for CASSNPGGITNTEAFF.

This rearrangement joins TRBV30 to TRBJ2-2; the match to TRBD2 covers 9 bases. This CDR3 spans 18 amino acids. J was trimmed by 3 bases and V by 2 bases; bases with no gene match: 13. Germline V lookup: CDR1 GTSNPN, CDR2 SVGIG (reference sequence). The CDR3 DNA reads as TGTGCCTGGAGTACCCCTCTTTTAGCGGGGGATTACACCGGGGAGCTGTTTTTT. Translating gives CAWSTPLLAGDYTGELFF.

A note on this clone: Other DNA sequences in this specimen translate into the identical CDR3. The rearrangement links TRBV27 to TRBJ2-7; D may be TRBD1 or TRBD2 (5 bases each). Germline V gene lookup returns CDR1 MNHEY and CDR2 SMNVEV (reference sequence). V shed 5 bases and J shed 2 bases, with 13 bases lying between them. The CDR3 consists of 14 residues. The CDR3 here is CASSPGTGPYEQYF. As DNA, the CDR3 is TGTGCCAGCAGTCCAGGGACGGGTCCCTACGAGCAGTACTTC.

V and J are TRBV28 and TRBJ1-3; weak D call: TRBD1 (5 bases). Per germline, CDR1 MDHEN and CDR2 SYDVKM. V lost 2 bases, J lost 3 bases, and 8 bases lay in between. CDR3 size: 14 residues. DNA for the CDR3: TGTGCCAGCAGTTTACAGGGAGTTGGAAACACCATATATTTT. Its protein product is CASSLQGVGNTIYF. Drawing the rest from reference TRBV28 and TRBJ1-3, the complete variable domain is DVKVTQSSRYLVKRTGEKVFLECVQDMDHENMFWYRQDPGLGLRLIYFSYDVKMKEKGDIPEGYSVSREKKERFSLILESASTNQTSMYLCASSLQGVGNTIYFGEGSWLTVV.

This chain links TRBV7-2 with TRBJ2-3; TRBD2 matches 10 bases. From germline, CDR1 is SGHTA and CDR2 FQGNSA. Unmatched junction bases numbered 8, after V lost 5 bases and J lost 0 bases. This CDR3 has 17 amino acids. CDR3: CASSHPEAGGSTDTQYF. CDR3 in DNA: TGTGCCAGCAGCCACCCGGAAGCGGGGGGGAGCACAGATACGCAGTATTTT.

The chain combines TRBV7-9 with TRBJ2-1, with 7 nucleotides matching TRBD2. Unmatched junction bases numbered 5, after V lost 3 bases and J lost 6 bases. Looked up from germline, CDR1 is SEHNR and CDR2 is FQNEAQ (reference sequence). This CDR3 is 14 amino acids long. The CDR3 bases are TGTGCCAGCAGCTTGAGCGGGAACAGCAATGAGCAGTTCTTC. Amino acids: CASSLSGNSNEQFF.

The gene calls are TRBV28 and TRBJ2-5; the match to TRBD2 covers 9 bases. From germline, CDR1 is MDHEN and CDR2 SYDVKM. This CDR3 is 16 amino acids long. V shed 1 base and J 0 bases; nucleotides not matched to a gene: 3. CDR3 sequence (DNA): TGTGCCAGCAGTTTATTTGCGGGGGGGTACCAAGAGACCCAGTACTTC. Encoded protein: CASSLFAGGYQETQYF.

The chain couples TRBV16 to TRBJ2-7, with a weak D call TRBD2 (6 bases). V was pared by 4 bases and J by 7 bases, with 17 bases between. Germline-derived CDR1 and CDR2 are KGHSY and FQNENV. This CDR3 comprises 14 residues. The CDR3 is CASSPHILAIEQYF. The CDR3 bases are TGTGCCAGCAGCCCTCATATCCTAGCGATTGAGCAGTACTTC.

This clone was counted once. The chain has TRBV6-1 and TRBJ2-2; unclear D gene. In germline, CDR1 is MNHNS, CDR2 SASEGT. The CDR3 runs 15 residues. V was shortened by 3 bases and J by 7 bases, with 15 bases between the two germline ends. Written as DNA, the CDR3 is TGTGCCAGCAGTGACACGGATGTTGCTGTCGGGGAGCTGTTTTTT. This codes for CASSDTDVAVGELFF.

The V and J genes are TRBV7-2 and TRBJ1-4; the match to TRBD1 covers 8 bases. The trim removed 0 bases at V and 4 bases at J, leaving 7 bases unmatched. Germline CDR1 is SGHTA and CDR2 is FQGNSA. This CDR3 comprises 17 residues. CDR3 amino acids: CASSLAPTGVLNEKLFF. The CDR3 nucleotides are TGTGCCAGCAGCTTAGCCCCGACAGGGGTCCTTAATGAAAAACTGTTTTTT. Full variable domain (outside the CDR3, taken from reference TRBV7-2 and TRBJ1-4): GAGVSQSPSNKVTEKGKDVELRCDPISGHTALYWYRQSLGQGLEFLIYFQGNSAPDKSGLPSDRFSAERTGGSVSTLTIQRTQQEDSAVYLCASSLAPTGVLNEKLFFGSGTQLSVL.

In the case of this clone: The same CDR3 is also encoded by other DNA sequences in this sample. V gene TRBV9 combines with J gene TRBJ2-7; TRBD2 matches 7 bases. The trim removed 0 bases at V and 2 bases at J, leaving 5 bases unmatched. The germline V gene encodes CDR1 SGDLS and CDR2 YYNGEE. The CDR3 sequence is 15 residues long. CDR3: CASSVGASGTYEQYF. The CDR3 DNA reads as TGTGCCAGCAGCGTAGGGGCTAGCGGCACCTACGAGCAGTACTTC.

DNA for the CDR3: TGTGCCAGCAACAACGAGGGTCGCACAGATACGCAGTATTTT. This gives the protein CASNNEGRTDTQYF. The V gene is TRBV6-5, the J gene TRBJ2-3, with a possible D match to TRBD2 (5 bases). The CDR3 is made up of 14 amino acids. Trimming left V 7 bases short and J 1 base short, with 12 bases between. Per the germline V gene, CDR1 is MNHEY and CDR2 is SVGAGI.

The chain has TRBV7-2 and TRBJ1-1; TRBD1 might be the D (5 bases). The CDR3 spans 14 residues. Germline V CDR1 and CDR2: SGHTA, FQGNSA. V shed 5 bases and J shed 3 bases, with 13 bases lying between them. The CDR3 bases are TGTGCCAGCAGCCAATTCGGGGGGTACACTGAAGCTTTCTTT. Translated: CASSQFGGYTEAFF. The full variable domain, with the rest looked up from reference TRBV7-2 and TRBJ1-1, is GAGVSQSPSNKVTEKGKDVELRCDPISGHTALYWYRQSLGQGLEFLIYFQGNSAPDKSGLPSDRFSAERTGGSVSTLTIQRTQQEDSAVYLCASSQFGGYTEAFFGQGTRLTVV.